The clone carrying this T cell receptor (beta chain) was seen repeatedly, ten times or more. Trimming took off 6 bases at V and 8 bases at J, with 17 bases between the two ends. The CDR3 has 14 amino acids. Researchers amplified the TCR beta CDR3 regions from RNA transcripts. Using the HTBI primer set, a first-round RT-PCR was run on the TCR CDR3. TCRdb re-called the multiplex PCR reads through MiXCR, storing one row per CDR3 protein. The sample comprises a few hundred thousand distinct CDR3 sequences, around 14% of which are singletons, and around a quarter rests with the top ten. The data were obtained in a study of T cells in Graves' hyperthyroidism and ophthalmopathy.

The receptor was isolated from a woman between 18 and 30 years old with Graves' hyperthyroidism that later progressed to Graves' ophthalmopathy. The V gene is TRBV12-3 or TRBV12-4, the J gene TRBJ2-1; no clear D gene. Material: blood. The CDR3 DNA reads as TGTGCCAGCAGCCGAGGCCCAGCGCCAGATGAGCAGTTCTTC. Protein sequence: CASSRGPAPDEQFF.